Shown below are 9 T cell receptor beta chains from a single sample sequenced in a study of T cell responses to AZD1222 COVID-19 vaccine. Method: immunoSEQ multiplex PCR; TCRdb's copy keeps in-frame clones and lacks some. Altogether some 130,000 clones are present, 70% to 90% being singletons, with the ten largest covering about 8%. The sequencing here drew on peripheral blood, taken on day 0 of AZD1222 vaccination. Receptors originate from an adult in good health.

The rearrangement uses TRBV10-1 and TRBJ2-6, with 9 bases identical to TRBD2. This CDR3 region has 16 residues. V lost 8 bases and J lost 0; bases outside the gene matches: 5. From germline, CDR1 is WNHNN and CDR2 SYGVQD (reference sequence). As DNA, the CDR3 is TGCGCCAGCTCTAGCGGGGCGGTCTCTGGGGCCAACGTCCTGACTTTC. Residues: CASSSGAVSGANVLTF.

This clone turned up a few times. The CDR3 loop reads CASSLRGGTNEKLFF. In DNA form, the CDR3 reads TGCGCCAGCAGCTTGAGGGGGGGAACTAATGAAAAACTGTTTTTT. The gene calls are TRBV5-1 and TRBJ1-4; D possibly corresponds to TRBD1 (6 bases). This CDR3 region has 15 residues. Between the trimmed V and J ends, which lost 1 base and 1 base, there was a span of 8 bases. Per germline, CDR1 SGHRS and CDR2 YFSETQ.

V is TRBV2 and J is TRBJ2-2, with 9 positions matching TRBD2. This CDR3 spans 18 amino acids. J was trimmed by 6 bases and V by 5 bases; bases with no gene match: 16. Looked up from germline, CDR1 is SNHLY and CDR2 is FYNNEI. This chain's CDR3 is CASSFQGGSGGFAGELFF. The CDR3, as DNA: TGTGCCAGCAGTTTCCAGGGGGGTAGCGGGGGCTTCGCCGGGGAGCTGTTTTTT.

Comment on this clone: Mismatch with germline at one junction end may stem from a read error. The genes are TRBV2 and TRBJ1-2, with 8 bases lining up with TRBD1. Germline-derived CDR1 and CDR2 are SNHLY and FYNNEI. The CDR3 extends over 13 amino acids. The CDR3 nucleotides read TGTGCCAGCAGGGAAGACAGGGGCGGGGGCTACACCTTC. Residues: CASREDRGGGYTF.

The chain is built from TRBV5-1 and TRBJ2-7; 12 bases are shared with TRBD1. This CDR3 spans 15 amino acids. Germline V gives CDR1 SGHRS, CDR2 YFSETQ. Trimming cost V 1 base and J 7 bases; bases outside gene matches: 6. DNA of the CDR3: TGCGCCAGCAGCTTGCTGGGACAGGGGGCGGGGGAGCAGTACTTC. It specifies CASSLLGQGAGEQYF.

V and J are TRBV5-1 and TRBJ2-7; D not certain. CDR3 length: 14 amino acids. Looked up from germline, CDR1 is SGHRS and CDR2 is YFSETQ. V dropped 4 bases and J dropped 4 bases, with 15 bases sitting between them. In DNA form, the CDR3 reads TGCGCCAGCAGCCTGGACCCGGATTCTTACGAGCAGTACTTC. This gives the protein CASSLDPDSYEQYF.

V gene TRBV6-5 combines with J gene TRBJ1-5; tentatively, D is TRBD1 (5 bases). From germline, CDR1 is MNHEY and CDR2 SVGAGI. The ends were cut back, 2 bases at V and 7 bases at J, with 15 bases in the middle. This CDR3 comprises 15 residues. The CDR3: CASSYAGGKTQPQHF. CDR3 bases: TGTGCCAGCAGTTACGCCGGGGGAAAAACACAGCCCCAGCATTTT.

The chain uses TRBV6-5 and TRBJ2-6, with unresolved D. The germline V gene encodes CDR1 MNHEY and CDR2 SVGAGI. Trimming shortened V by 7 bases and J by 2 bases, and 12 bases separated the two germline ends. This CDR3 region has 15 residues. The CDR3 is CASTPQGTGANVLTF. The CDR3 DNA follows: TGTGCCAGCACTCCCCAAGGCACTGGGGCCAACGTCCTGACTTTC.

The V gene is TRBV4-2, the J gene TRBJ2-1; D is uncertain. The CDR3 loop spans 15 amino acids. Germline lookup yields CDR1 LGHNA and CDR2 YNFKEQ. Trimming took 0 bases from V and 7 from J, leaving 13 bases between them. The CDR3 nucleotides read TGTGCCAGCAGCCAAGACTGGAGCCTCGGGAATGAGCAGTTCTTC. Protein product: CASSQDWSLGNEQFF.